Sequencing of this T cell receptor beta chain was carried out in a study of blood T cell repertoires in COVID-19. About the research overall: The samples span acute and convalescent COVID-19 from the United States, Italy and Spain. Sample material is recorded as cDNA or gDNA derived from T cells, B-cell-depleted T cells, or PBMCs.

Profiled with immunoSEQ multiplex PCR; TCRdb holds only in-frame clones, not every one. The sample has under 300,000 clones, approximately 88% seen once. Study members were between about 18 and 100 years old and lived in around 24 US regions. For recovered donors of Cohort 3, there were two negative PCRs, clearance, or symptom resolution. J lost 4 bases, V lost 6 bases, and 8 bases had no gene match. The CDR3 spans 15 residues. Germline CDR1 reads MNHEY; CDR2 reads SVGAGI. The genes are TRBV6-5 and TRBJ1-2; the match to TRBD1 covers 10 bases. This sequence originates from a woman aged 40 to 50 who had recovered from COVID-19. The source material was PBMCs or T cells enriched from blood (not recorded which). The CDR3 nucleotides read TGTGCCAGCAGATCGGGACAGGGGACCCTCTATGGCTACACCTTC. Amino acids: CASRSGQGTLYGYTF.